The rows below give T cell receptor beta chains drawn from one sample of a study of blood T cell repertoires in COVID-19. TCRdb's copy holds only in-frame clones and misses some; the assay was immunoSEQ multiplex PCR. The sample carries 250,000 to 400,000 clones, roughly 90% recorded once. The sequenced material came from peripheral blood. The receptors shown here come from a woman aged 25 to 39 with COVID-19, enrolled during active disease. Both conserved end residues are part of each CDR3. A D gene is named only where the DNA matches it firmly. Only part of the rows carry a size: once, few, many, or a class if the clone is expanded.

j_call clone_size v_call d_call cdr3_nt cdr3_aa
TRBJ1-2 . TRBV5-6 TRBD1 TGTGCCAGCAGCTACGGGACAGGGGGCGACTATGGCTACACCTTC CASSYGTGGDYGYTF
TRBJ1-1 . TRBV30 . TGTGCCTGGAGTCCGACAGGACGGACTGAAGCTTTCTTT CAWSPTGRTEAFF
TRBJ1-3 . TRBV2 TRBD1 TGTGCCAGCAGAAGGGACAGGGGCGCTGGAAACACCATATATTTT CASRRDRGAGNTIYF
TRBJ1-4 once TRBV27 TRBD1 TGTGCCAGCAGTGAACCGGGACAGGGTGATGAAAAACTGTTTTTT CASSEPGQGDEKLFF
TRBJ2-2 . TRBV29-1 . TGCAGCGTTGAAGAAGGGAGAAAACAGGGAAACACCGGGGAGCTGTTTTTT CSVEEGRKQGNTGELFF
TRBJ1-3 . TRBV25-1 . TGTGCCAGCATCACAGGGAACACCATATATTTT CASITGNTIYF
TRBJ2-7 once TRBV27 . TGTGCCAGCATTCGTCAGGGGGCGGGGGCCTACGAGCAGTACTTC CASIRQGAGAYEQYF
TRBJ2-5 few TRBV7-9 . TGTGCCAGCAGCTTAAAGGGGGAGGGGGAGACCCAGTACTTC CASSLKGEGETQYF
TRBJ1-6 . TRBV5-4 . TGTGCCAGCAGCTTGTATCAGGGGTATAATTCACCCCTCCACTTT CASSLYQGYNSPLHF
TRBJ2-2 . TRBV7-9 TRBD1 TGTGCCAGCAGATCCGGGACAGGAAACACCGGGGAGCTGTTTTTT CASRSGTGNTGELFF
TRBJ2-3 . TRBV9 TRBD1 TGTGCCACCTCAGGGGGCGAGACAGATACGCAGTATTTT CATSGGETDTQYF
TRBJ2-7 . TRBV10-2 TRBD2 TGCGCCAGCAGTGAAGTTGCGGGAGGTACACCTAACGACGAGCAGTACTTC CASSEVAGGTPNDEQYF
TRBJ1-1 once TRBV5-1 TRBD1 TGCGCCAGCAGCTCGACAGGGGGCAGAACTGAAGCTTTCTTT CASSSTGGRTEAFF
TRBJ1-2 once TRBV6-5 TRBD1 TGTGCCAGCAACCTCGGACAGGGGGATGGCTACACCTTC CASNLGQGDGYTF
TRBJ1-2 . TRBV30 . TGTGCCTGGAGGCCCTATTGGGGCAGGGTCCGAGCTAACTATGGCTACACCTTC CAWRPYWGRVRANYGYTF